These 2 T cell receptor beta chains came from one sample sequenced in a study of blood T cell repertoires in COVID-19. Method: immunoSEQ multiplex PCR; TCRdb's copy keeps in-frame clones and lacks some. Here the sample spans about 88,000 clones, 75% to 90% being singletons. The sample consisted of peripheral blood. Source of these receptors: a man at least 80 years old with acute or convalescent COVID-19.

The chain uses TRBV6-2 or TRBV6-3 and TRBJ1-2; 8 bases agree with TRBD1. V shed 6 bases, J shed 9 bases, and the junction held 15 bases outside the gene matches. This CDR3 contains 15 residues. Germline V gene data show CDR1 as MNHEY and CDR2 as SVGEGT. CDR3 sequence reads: CASSRVAGGQGSYTF. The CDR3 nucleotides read TGTGCCAGCAGCAGAGTAGCCGGTGGACAGGGCAGCTACACCTTC.

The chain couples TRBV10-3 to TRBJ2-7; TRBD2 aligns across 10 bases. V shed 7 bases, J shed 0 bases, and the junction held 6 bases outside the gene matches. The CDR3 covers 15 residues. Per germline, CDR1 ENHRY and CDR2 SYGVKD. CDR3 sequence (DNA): TGTGCCATCACCCCTAGCGGGGGTGACTCCTACGAGCAGTACTTC. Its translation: CAITPSGGDSYEQYF.